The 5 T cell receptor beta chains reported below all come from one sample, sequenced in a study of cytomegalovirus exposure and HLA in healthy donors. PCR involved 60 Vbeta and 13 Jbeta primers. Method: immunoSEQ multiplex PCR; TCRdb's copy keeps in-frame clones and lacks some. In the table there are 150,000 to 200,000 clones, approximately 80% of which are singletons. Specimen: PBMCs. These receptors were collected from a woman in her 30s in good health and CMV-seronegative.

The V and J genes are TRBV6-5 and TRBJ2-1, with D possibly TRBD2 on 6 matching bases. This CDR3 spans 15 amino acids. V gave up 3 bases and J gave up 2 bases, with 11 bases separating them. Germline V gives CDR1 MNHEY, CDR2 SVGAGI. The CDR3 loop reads CASSYWPSAYNEQFF. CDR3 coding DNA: TGTGCCAGCAGTTATTGGCCTAGCGCCTACAATGAGCAGTTCTTC.

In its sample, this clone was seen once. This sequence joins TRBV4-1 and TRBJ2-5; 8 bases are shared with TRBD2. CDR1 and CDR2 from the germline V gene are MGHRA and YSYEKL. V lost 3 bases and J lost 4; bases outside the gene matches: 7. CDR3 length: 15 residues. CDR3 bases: TGCGCCAGCAGCCAGGAGCGGGAGAGGATAGAGACCCAGTACTTC. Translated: CASSQERERIETQYF.

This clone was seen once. The CDR3 is CASSYSREGAYEQYF. The CDR3, as DNA: TGTGCCAGCAGTTACTCCAGGGAAGGGGCCTACGAGCAGTACTTC. The chain combines TRBV6-5 with TRBJ2-7; TRBD1 might be the D (5 bases). Trimming stripped 0 bases from V and 2 bases from J, with 11 bases between. This CDR3 is built from 15 residues. Germline V gene sequence: CDR1 MNHEY, CDR2 SVGAGI.

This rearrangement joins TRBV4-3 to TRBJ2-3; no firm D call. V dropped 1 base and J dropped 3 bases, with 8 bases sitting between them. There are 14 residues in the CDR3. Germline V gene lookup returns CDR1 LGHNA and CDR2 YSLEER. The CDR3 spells CASSQGATTDTQYF. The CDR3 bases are TGCGCCAGCAGCCAAGGGGCTACGACAGATACGCAGTATTTT.

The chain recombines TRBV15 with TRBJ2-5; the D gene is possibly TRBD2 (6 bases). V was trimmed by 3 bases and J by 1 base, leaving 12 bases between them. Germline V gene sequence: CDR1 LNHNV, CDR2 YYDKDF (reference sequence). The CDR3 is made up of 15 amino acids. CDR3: CATSSRSAGQETQYF. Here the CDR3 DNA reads TGTGCCACCAGCAGTCGATCAGCGGGCCAAGAGACCCAGTACTTC.